This is a list of T cell receptor beta chains from one sample in a study of blood T cell repertoires in COVID-19. Repertoires were generated with immunoSEQ multiplex PCR, while TCRdb's copy carries only in-frame clones and drops some. The data contain about 77,000 clones, 75% to 90% of them singletons. Sample: peripheral blood. These receptors originate from a woman in her 70s with acute or convalescent COVID-19. The CDR3 runs from the conserved cysteine through the conserved F or W. A D gene is named only where the DNA matches it firmly. A row's size may be missing; if present it is once, few, many or a size class.

abundance: NA; j_gene: TRBJ2-1; len: 13; v_gene: TRBV7-7; d_gene: NA; CDR3aa: CASSEGSVGEQFF; CDR3nt: TGTGCCAGCAGCGAGGGATCGGTGGGCGAGCAGTTCTTC
abundance: NA; j_gene: TRBJ2-7; len: 15; v_gene: TRBV5-1; d_gene: TRBD2; CDR3aa: CASSLVAGVIYEQYF; CDR3nt: TGCGCCAGCAGCTTAGTAGCGGGGGTCATCTACGAGCAGTACTTC
abundance: NA; j_gene: TRBJ2-5; len: 13; v_gene: TRBV18; d_gene: NA; CDR3aa: CASSQFDSETQYF; CDR3nt: TGTGCCAGCTCACAATTTGACTCGGAGACCCAGTACTTC
abundance: few; j_gene: TRBJ2-1; len: 15; v_gene: TRBV5-1; d_gene: NA; CDR3aa: CASSSPRQHYNEQFF; CDR3nt: TGCGCCAGCAGCTCTCCAAGACAGCATTACAATGAGCAGTTCTTC
abundance: NA; j_gene: TRBJ1-1; len: 15; v_gene: TRBV4-3; d_gene: NA; CDR3aa: CASSRGLAKNTEAFF; CDR3nt: TGCGCCAGCAGCCGAGGACTAGCCAAGAACACTGAAGCTTTCTTT
abundance: few; j_gene: TRBJ1-3; len: 16; v_gene: TRBV7-3; d_gene: NA; CDR3aa: CASSWGQANSGNTIYF; CDR3nt: TGTGCCAGCAGCTGGGGGCAGGCTAACTCTGGAAACACCATATATTTT
abundance: once; j_gene: TRBJ1-3; len: 17; v_gene: TRBV5-1; d_gene: NA; CDR3aa: CASSLGAQYFGGNTIYF; CDR3nt: TGCGCCAGCAGCTTGGGGGCCCAGTACTTTGGGGGAAACACCATATATTTT
abundance: NA; j_gene: TRBJ1-3; len: 14; v_gene: TRBV18; d_gene: TRBD1; CDR3aa: CASSGDRDGNTIYF; CDR3nt: TGTGCCAGCTCCGGGGACAGGGACGGAAACACCATATATTTT
abundance: NA; j_gene: TRBJ2-2; len: 14; v_gene: TRBV29-1; d_gene: NA; CDR3aa: CSVEQNPNTGELFF; CDR3nt: TGCAGCGTTGAACAGAACCCGAACACCGGGGAGCTGTTTTTT
abundance: NA; j_gene: TRBJ2-3; len: 17; v_gene: TRBV11-2; d_gene: TRBD2; CDR3aa: CASSPGLAVGWVDTQYF; CDR3nt: TGTGCCAGCAGCCCCGGCCTAGCGGTGGGGTGGGTGGATACGCAGTATTTT
abundance: NA; j_gene: TRBJ2-3; len: 15; v_gene: TRBV7-3; d_gene: NA; CDR3aa: CASSLMSGPTDTQYF; CDR3nt: TGTGCCAGCAGCTTAATGAGCGGGCCCACAGATACGCAGTATTTT
abundance: NA; j_gene: TRBJ2-4; len: 20; v_gene: TRBV21-1; d_gene: NA; CDR3aa: CASSSLRRPQSPRAKNIQYF; CDR3nt: TGTGCCAGCAGCTCCCTGAGGCGCCCCCAATCACCTAGAGCCAAAAACATTCAGTACTTC
abundance: NA; j_gene: TRBJ1-2; len: 15; v_gene: TRBV5-6; d_gene: TRBD1; CDR3aa: CASSARQGAVYGYTF; CDR3nt: TGTGCCAGCAGCGCTCGACAGGGGGCTGTCTATGGCTACACCTTC
abundance: few; j_gene: TRBJ2-7; len: 15; v_gene: TRBV27; d_gene: TRBD1; CDR3aa: CASSPVGTGNYEQYF; CDR3nt: TGTGCCAGCAGCCCTGTCGGGACAGGGAACTACGAGCAGTACTTC
abundance: few; j_gene: TRBJ2-2; len: 15; v_gene: TRBV4-3; d_gene: TRBD1; CDR3aa: CASSPDRGNTGELFF; CDR3nt: TGCGCCAGCAGCCCAGACAGGGGGAACACCGGGGAGCTGTTTTTT
abundance: few; j_gene: TRBJ2-2; len: 17; v_gene: TRBV4-1; d_gene: NA; CDR3aa: CASSQARVDRNTGELFF; CDR3nt: TGCGCCAGCAGCCAAGCTCGGGTTGACAGGAACACCGGGGAGCTGTTTTTT
abundance: NA; j_gene: TRBJ1-6; len: 15; v_gene: TRBV9; d_gene: TRBD1; CDR3aa: CASSVGGSRGMTLHF; CDR3nt: TGTGCCAGCAGCGTAGGTGGGAGCAGGGGGATGACCCTCCACTTT
abundance: NA; j_gene: TRBJ2-1; len: 15; v_gene: TRBV27; d_gene: TRBD1; CDR3aa: CASSLLKYRGHEQFF; CDR3nt: TGTGCCAGCAGTTTATTGAAATACAGGGGGCATGAGCAGTTCTTC
abundance: NA; j_gene: TRBJ1-1; len: 15; v_gene: TRBV9; d_gene: TRBD1; CDR3aa: CASSVSQGAPTEAFF; CDR3nt: TGTGCCAGCAGCGTATCCCAGGGGGCGCCGACTGAAGCTTTCTTT
abundance: NA; j_gene: TRBJ2-5; len: 15; v_gene: TRBV6-2/TRBV6-3; d_gene: NA; CDR3aa: CASSYSGGAGGTQYF; CDR3nt: TGTGCCAGCAGTTACAGTGGGGGGGCCGGCGGGACCCAGTACTTC
abundance: NA; j_gene: TRBJ1-2; len: 15; v_gene: TRBV5-1; d_gene: NA; CDR3aa: CASSTNPTVNYGYTF; CDR3nt: TGCGCCAGCAGCACTAATCCGACAGTTAACTATGGCTACACCTTC
abundance: NA; j_gene: TRBJ2-5; len: 14; v_gene: TRBV6-5; d_gene: TRBD2; CDR3aa: CASRSWGGKETQYF; CDR3nt: TGTGCCAGCAGGAGTTGGGGGGGAAAAGAGACCCAGTACTTC
abundance: NA; j_gene: TRBJ2-2; len: 14; v_gene: TRBV3-1/TRBV3-2; d_gene: NA; CDR3aa: CASTISIGGGELFF; CDR3nt: TGTGCCAGCACCATTTCGATCGGCGGCGGGGAGCTGTTTTTT
abundance: NA; j_gene: TRBJ2-7; len: 15; v_gene: TRBV21-1; d_gene: NA; CDR3aa: CASSLRDRVRWEQYF; CDR3nt: TGTGCCAGCAGCCTCCGGGACAGGGTCCGATGGGAGCAGTACTTC
abundance: NA; j_gene: TRBJ1-1; len: 16; v_gene: TRBV25-1; d_gene: NA; CDR3aa: CASSEMGREGHTEAFF; CDR3nt: TGTGCCAGCAGTGAAATGGGAAGGGAGGGACACACTGAAGCTTTCTTT
abundance: NA; j_gene: TRBJ1-1; len: 16; v_gene: TRBV19; d_gene: TRBD1; CDR3aa: CASFRDRGGWNTEAFF; CDR3nt: TGTGCCAGTTTCCGGGACAGGGGCGGGTGGAATACTGAAGCTTTCTTT
abundance: NA; j_gene: TRBJ1-1; len: 14; v_gene: TRBV7-2; d_gene: TRBD1; CDR3aa: CASSRGQGRTEAFF; CDR3nt: TGTGCCAGCAGCCGCGGACAGGGAAGGACTGAAGCTTTCTTT
abundance: few; j_gene: TRBJ1-2; len: 14; v_gene: TRBV11-2; d_gene: NA; CDR3aa: CATNSEGANYGYTF; CDR3nt: TGTGCCACCAATTCAGAAGGAGCTAACTATGGCTACACCTTC
abundance: NA; j_gene: TRBJ1-2; len: 15; v_gene: TRBV3-1/TRBV3-2; d_gene: TRBD1; CDR3aa: CASSQQGAPFYGYTF; CDR3nt: TGTGCCAGCAGCCAGCAGGGGGCCCCCTTCTATGGCTACACCTTC
abundance: once; j_gene: TRBJ1-1; len: 14; v_gene: TRBV7-9; d_gene: NA; CDR3aa: CASLDSPGDTEAFF; CDR3nt: TGTGCCAGCCTCGACAGTCCTGGAGACACTGAAGCTTTCTTT
abundance: NA; j_gene: TRBJ1-2; len: 15; v_gene: TRBV4-3; d_gene: NA; CDR3aa: CASSHRDSFNYGYTF; CDR3nt: TGCGCCAGCAGCCACCGGGACTCCTTTAACTATGGCTACACCTTC
abundance: NA; j_gene: TRBJ1-2; len: 15; v_gene: TRBV6-5; d_gene: NA; CDR3aa: CASSPGRPYLYGYTF; CDR3nt: TGTGCCAGCAGTCCGGGTAGGCCCTACCTTTACGGCTACACCTTC
abundance: NA; j_gene: TRBJ1-3; len: 18; v_gene: TRBV9; d_gene: NA; CDR3aa: CASSVTATMTGQGNTIYF; CDR3nt: TGTGCCAGCAGCGTAACCGCGACCATGACCGGACAGGGAAACACCATATATTTT
abundance: few; j_gene: TRBJ1-2; len: 15; v_gene: TRBV6-5; d_gene: TRBD1; CDR3aa: CASSYRVTGNYGYTF; CDR3nt: TGTGCCAGCAGTTACAGGGTGACAGGGAACTATGGCTACACCTTC
abundance: NA; j_gene: TRBJ2-7; len: 15; v_gene: TRBV29-1; d_gene: NA; CDR3aa: CSVEETRERSYEQYF; CDR3nt: TGCAGCGTTGAAGAAACACGGGAACGATCCTACGAGCAGTACTTC
abundance: NA; j_gene: TRBJ1-5; len: 13; v_gene: TRBV6-5; d_gene: NA; CDR3aa: CASGYRGNQPQHF; CDR3nt: TGTGCCAGCGGGTACAGGGGCAATCAGCCCCAGCATTTT
abundance: NA; j_gene: TRBJ1-3; len: 17; v_gene: TRBV7-6; d_gene: NA; CDR3aa: CASSLVAWGESGNTIYF; CDR3nt: TGTGCCAGCAGCTTAGTGGCCTGGGGCGAGTCTGGAAACACCATATATTTT
abundance: few; j_gene: TRBJ1-1; len: 14; v_gene: TRBV27; d_gene: NA; CDR3aa: CASSPYLFGTEAFF; CDR3nt: TGTGCCAGCAGTCCCTACCTCTTTGGCACTGAAGCTTTCTTT
abundance: NA; j_gene: TRBJ2-2; len: 15; v_gene: TRBV3-1/TRBV3-2; d_gene: NA; CDR3aa: CASSQDRTGTGELFF; CDR3nt: TGTGCCAGCAGCCAAGATCGAACGGGGACCGGGGAGCTGTTTTTT
abundance: NA; j_gene: TRBJ2-4; len: 11; v_gene: TRBV19; d_gene: NA; CDR3aa: CATSQGYIQYF; CDR3nt: TGTGCCACCTCCCAGGGGTACATTCAGTACTTC
abundance: NA; j_gene: TRBJ1-1; len: 15; v_gene: TRBV5-5; d_gene: NA; CDR3aa: CASSLWGGENSEAFF; CDR3nt: TGTGCCAGCAGCTTGTGGGGAGGTGAAAACAGTGAAGCTTTCTTT
abundance: NA; j_gene: TRBJ1-6; len: 14; v_gene: TRBV5-5; d_gene: NA; CDR3aa: CASGQGSYNSPLHF; CDR3nt: TGTGCCAGCGGGCAGGGATCCTATAATTCACCCCTCCACTTT
abundance: NA; j_gene: TRBJ1-6; len: 16; v_gene: TRBV6-5; d_gene: NA; CDR3aa: CASSNLAGRRDSPLHF; CDR3nt: TGTGCCAGCAGTAACTTGGCAGGTCGGCGTGATTCACCCCTCCACTTT
abundance: NA; j_gene: TRBJ1-6; len: 14; v_gene: TRBV18; d_gene: NA; CDR3aa: CASSPGQGNSPLHF; CDR3nt: TGTGCCAGCTCACCAGGTCAGGGGAATTCACCCCTCCACTTT
abundance: NA; j_gene: TRBJ1-1; len: 14; v_gene: TRBV6-2/TRBV6-3; d_gene: NA; CDR3aa: CASSPGLMFTEAFF; CDR3nt: TGTGCCAGCAGTCCAGGACTGATGTTCACTGAAGCTTTCTTT
abundance: few; j_gene: TRBJ2-2; len: 14; v_gene: TRBV24-1; d_gene: TRBD1; CDR3aa: CATRGQGGTGELFF; CDR3nt: TGTGCCACCAGAGGACAGGGGGGCACCGGGGAGCTGTTTTTT
abundance: once; j_gene: TRBJ2-3; len: 16; v_gene: TRBV6-4; d_gene: TRBD2; CDR3aa: CASSDSAGGGTDTQYF; CDR3nt: TGTGCCAGCAGTGACTCGGCGGGGGGCGGCACAGATACGCAGTATTTT
abundance: NA; j_gene: TRBJ1-5; len: 13; v_gene: TRBV7-9; d_gene: NA; CDR3aa: CASSLQGNQPQHF; CDR3nt: TGTGCCAGCAGCTTGCAGGGCAATCAGCCCCAGCATTTT
abundance: NA; j_gene: TRBJ2-5; len: 12; v_gene: TRBV19; d_gene: NA; CDR3aa: CATSQDQETQYF; CDR3nt: TGTGCCACATCACAGGATCAAGAGACCCAGTACTTC
abundance: NA; j_gene: TRBJ1-4; len: 14; v_gene: TRBV7-9; d_gene: TRBD1; CDR3aa: CASSWTGRQEKLFF; CDR3nt: TGTGCCAGCAGTTGGACAGGGCGACAAGAAAAACTGTTTTTT
abundance: few; j_gene: TRBJ1-1; len: 13; v_gene: TRBV5-1; d_gene: NA; CDR3aa: CASSSDSRSEAFF; CDR3nt: TGCGCCAGCAGCTCCGACAGTAGGTCTGAAGCTTTCTTT